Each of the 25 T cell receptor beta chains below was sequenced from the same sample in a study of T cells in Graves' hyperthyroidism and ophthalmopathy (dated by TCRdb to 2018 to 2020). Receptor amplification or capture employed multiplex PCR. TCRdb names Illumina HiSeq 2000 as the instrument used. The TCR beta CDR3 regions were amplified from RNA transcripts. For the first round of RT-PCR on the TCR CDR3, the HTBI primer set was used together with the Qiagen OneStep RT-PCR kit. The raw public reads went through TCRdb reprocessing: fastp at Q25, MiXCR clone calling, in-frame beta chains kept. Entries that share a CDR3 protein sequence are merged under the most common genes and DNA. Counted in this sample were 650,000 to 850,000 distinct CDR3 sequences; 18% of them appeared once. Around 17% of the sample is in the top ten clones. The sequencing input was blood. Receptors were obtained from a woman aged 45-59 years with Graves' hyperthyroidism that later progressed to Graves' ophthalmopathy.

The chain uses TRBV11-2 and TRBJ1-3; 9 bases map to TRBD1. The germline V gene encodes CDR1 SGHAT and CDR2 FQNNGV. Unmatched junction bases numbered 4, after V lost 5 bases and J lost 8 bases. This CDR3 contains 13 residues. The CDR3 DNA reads TGTGCCAGCAGCGATACAGGGGGCGACACCATATATTTT. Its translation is CASSDTGGDTIYF.

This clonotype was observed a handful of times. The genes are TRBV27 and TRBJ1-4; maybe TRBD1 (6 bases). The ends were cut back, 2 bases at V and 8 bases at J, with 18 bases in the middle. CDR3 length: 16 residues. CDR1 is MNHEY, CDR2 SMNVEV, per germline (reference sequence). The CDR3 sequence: CASSLASWGRGEKLFF. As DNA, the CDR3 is TGTGCCAGCAGTTTAGCGTCCTGGGGAAGGGGGGAAAAACTGTTTTTT.

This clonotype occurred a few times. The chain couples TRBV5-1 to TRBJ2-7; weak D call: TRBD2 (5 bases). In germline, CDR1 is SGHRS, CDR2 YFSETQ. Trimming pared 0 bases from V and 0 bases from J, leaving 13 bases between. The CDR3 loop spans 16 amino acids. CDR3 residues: CASSLASDGSSYEQYF. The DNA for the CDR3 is TGCGCCAGCAGCTTGGCCTCTGATGGGAGCTCCTACGAGCAGTACTTC.

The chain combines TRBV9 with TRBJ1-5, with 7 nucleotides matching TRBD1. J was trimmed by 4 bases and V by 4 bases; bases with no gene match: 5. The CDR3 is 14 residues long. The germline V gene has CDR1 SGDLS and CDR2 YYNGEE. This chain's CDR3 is CASSPRGANQPQHF. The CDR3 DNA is TGTGCCAGCAGCCCCAGGGGGGCTAATCAGCCCCAGCATTTT.

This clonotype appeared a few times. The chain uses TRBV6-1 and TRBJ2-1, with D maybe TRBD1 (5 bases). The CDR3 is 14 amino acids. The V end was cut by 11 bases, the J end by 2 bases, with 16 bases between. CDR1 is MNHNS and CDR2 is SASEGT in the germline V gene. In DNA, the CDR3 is TGTGCCGCTAGGGGCCCACTACCCTACAATGAGCAGTTCTTC. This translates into CAARGPLPYNEQFF.

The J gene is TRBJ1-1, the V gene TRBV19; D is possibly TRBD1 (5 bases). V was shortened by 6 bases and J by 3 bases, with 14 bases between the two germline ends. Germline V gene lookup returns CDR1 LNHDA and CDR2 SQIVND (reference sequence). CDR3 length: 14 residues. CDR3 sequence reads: CASSEDIPDTEAFF. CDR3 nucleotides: TGTGCCAGTAGCGAGGACATCCCGGACACTGAAGCTTTCTTT.

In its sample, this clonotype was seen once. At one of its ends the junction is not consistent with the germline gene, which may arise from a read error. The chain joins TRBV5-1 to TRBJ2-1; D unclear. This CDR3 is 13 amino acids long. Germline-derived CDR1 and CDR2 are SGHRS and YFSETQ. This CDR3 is CASSLDIYNGQFF. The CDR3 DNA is TGCGCCAGCAGCTTGGATATTTACAATGGGCAGTTCTTC.

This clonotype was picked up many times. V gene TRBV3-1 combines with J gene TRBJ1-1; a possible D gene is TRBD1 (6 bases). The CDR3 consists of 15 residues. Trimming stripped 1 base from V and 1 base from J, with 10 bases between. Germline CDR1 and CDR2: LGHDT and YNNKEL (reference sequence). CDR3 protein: CASSQGWTANTEAFF. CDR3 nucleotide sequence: TGTGCCAGCAGCCAAGGTTGGACAGCGAACACTGAAGCTTTCTTT.

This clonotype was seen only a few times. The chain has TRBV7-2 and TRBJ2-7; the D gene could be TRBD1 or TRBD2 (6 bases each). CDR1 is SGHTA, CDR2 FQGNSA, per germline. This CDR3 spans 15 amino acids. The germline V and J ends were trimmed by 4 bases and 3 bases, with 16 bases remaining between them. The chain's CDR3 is CASSSLGGLHYEQYF. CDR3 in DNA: TGTGCCAGCAGCTCCCTTGGGGGGCTCCACTACGAGCAGTACTTC.

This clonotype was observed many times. CDR3 sequence: CASRHRDRTHEQYF. The CDR3 bases are TGTGCCAGCAGGCACCGGGACAGGACGCACGAGCAGTACTTC. J is TRBJ2-7 and V is TRBV7-8; 8 bases match TRBD1. The germline CDR1 and CDR2 sequences are SGHVS and FQNEAQ. The CDR3 loop spans 14 amino acids. Trimming took 6 bases from V and 5 from J; bases not matched to a gene: 9.

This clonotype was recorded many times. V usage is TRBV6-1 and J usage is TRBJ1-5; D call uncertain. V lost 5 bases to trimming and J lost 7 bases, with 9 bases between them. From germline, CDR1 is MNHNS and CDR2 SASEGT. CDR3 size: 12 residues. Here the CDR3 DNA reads TGTGCCAGCAGTACGGGTTACCAGCCCCAGCATTTT. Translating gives CASSTGYQPQHF.

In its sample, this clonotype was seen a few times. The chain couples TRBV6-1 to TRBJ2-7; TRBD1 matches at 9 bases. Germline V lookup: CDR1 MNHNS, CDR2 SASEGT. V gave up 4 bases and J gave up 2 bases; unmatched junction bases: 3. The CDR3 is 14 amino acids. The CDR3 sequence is CASSGDRVAYEQYF. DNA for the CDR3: TGTGCCAGCAGTGGGGACAGGGTGGCCTACGAGCAGTACTTC.

The chain's CDR3 is CASRRGGGELFF. CDR3 DNA: TGTGCCAGCAGAAGGGGAGGCGGGGAGCTGTTTTTT. The chain couples TRBV25-1 to TRBJ2-2; a weak D match, TRBD2 (6 bases). The CDR3 consists of 12 residues. Looked up from germline, CDR1 is MGHDK and CDR2 is SYGVNS. V was trimmed by 6 bases and J by 7 bases, leaving 9 bases between them.

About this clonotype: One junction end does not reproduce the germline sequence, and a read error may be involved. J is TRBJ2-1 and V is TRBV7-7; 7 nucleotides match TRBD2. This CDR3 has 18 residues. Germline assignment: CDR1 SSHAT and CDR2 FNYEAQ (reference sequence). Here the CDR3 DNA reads TGTGCTAGCAGCCCCGTGGGGGGGGGGTTTGTCTCCTACAATGAGCAGTTCTTC. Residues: CASSPVGGGFVSYNEQFF.

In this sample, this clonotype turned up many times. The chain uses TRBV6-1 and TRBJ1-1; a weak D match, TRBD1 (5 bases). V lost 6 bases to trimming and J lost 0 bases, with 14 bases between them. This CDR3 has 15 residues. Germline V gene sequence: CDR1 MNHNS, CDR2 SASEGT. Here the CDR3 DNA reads TGTGCCAGCAGGCCCTACCGGGGCCTGAACACTGAAGCTTTCTTT. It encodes CASRPYRGLNTEAFF.

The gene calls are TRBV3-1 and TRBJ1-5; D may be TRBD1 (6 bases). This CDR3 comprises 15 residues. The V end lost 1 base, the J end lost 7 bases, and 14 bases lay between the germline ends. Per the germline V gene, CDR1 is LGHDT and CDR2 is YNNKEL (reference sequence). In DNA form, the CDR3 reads TGTGCCAGCAGCCAAGGAGGGGGTATAGGGCAGCCCCAGCATTTT. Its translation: CASSQGGGIGQPQHF.

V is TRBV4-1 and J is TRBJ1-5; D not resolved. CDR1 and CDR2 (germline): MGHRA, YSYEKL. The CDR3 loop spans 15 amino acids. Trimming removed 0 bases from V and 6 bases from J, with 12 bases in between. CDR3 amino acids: CASSQEGRASQPQHF. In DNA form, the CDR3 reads TGCGCCAGCAGCCAAGAGGGCCGGGCGAGTCAGCCCCAGCATTTT.

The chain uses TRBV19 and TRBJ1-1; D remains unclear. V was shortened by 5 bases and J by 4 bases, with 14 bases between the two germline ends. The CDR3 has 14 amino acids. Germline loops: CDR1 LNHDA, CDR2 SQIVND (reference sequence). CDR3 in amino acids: CASSRGVMGTEAFF. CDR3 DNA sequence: TGTGCCAGTAGTCGAGGTGTAATGGGCACTGAAGCTTTCTTT.

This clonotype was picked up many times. CDR3 DNA sequence: TGTGCCAGCAGTTTTCCGGGACAGGGGCATAGCAATCAGCCCCAGCATTTT. Its translation is CASSFPGQGHSNQPQHF. This chain uses TRBV2 with TRBJ1-5, with 10 bases lining up with TRBD1. The CDR3 extends over 17 amino acids. V lost 5 bases, J lost 0 bases, and 7 bases stayed unmatched. The germline gives CDR1 SNHLY, CDR2 FYNNEI.

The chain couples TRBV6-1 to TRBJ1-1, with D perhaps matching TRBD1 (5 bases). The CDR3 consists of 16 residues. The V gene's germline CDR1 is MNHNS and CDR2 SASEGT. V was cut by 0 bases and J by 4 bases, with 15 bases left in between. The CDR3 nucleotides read TGTGCCAGCAGTGAAGCGGTGGCAGGGAGGGGCACTGAAGCTTTCTTT. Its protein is CASSEAVAGRGTEAFF.

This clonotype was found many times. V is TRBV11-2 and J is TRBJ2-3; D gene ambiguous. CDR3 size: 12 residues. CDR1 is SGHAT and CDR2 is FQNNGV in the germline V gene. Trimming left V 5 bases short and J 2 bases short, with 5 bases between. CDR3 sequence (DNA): TGTGCCAGCAGCCGTGTCACAGATACGCAGTATTTT. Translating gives CASSRVTDTQYF.

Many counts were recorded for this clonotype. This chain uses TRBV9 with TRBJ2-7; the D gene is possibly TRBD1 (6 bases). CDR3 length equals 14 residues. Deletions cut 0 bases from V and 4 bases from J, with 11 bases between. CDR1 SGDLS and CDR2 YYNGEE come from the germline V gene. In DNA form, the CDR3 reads TGTGCCAGCAGCGTAGGGGACACGCCTTACGAGCAGTACTTC. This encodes CASSVGDTPYEQYF.

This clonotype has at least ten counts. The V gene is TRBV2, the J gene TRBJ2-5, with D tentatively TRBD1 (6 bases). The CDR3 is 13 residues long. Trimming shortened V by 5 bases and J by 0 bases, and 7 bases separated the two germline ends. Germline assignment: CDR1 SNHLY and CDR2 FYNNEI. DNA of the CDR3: TGTGCCAGCAGTTGGGACAACCAAGAGACCCAGTACTTC. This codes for CASSWDNQETQYF.

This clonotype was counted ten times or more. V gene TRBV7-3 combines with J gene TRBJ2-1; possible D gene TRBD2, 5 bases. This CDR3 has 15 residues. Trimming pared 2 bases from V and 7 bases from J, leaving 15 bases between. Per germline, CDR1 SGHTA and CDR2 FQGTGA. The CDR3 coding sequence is TGTGCCAGCAGCTTACGGCTAGCCCAAAGTAATGAGCAGTTCTTC. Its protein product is CASSLRLAQSNEQFF. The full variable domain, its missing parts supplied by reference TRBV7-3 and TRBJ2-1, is GAGVSQTPSNKVTEKGKYVELRCDPISGHTALYWYRQSLGQGPEFLIYFQGTGAADDSGLPNDRFFAVRPEGSVSTLKIQRTERGDSAVYLCASSLRLAQSNEQFFGPGTRLTVL.

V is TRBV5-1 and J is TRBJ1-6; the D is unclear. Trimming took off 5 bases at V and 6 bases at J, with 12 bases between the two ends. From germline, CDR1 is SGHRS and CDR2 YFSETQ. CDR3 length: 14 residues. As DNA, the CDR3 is TGCGCCAGCAGGTCCCAAAGTGGTAATTCACCCCTCCACTTT. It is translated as CASRSQSGNSPLHF.